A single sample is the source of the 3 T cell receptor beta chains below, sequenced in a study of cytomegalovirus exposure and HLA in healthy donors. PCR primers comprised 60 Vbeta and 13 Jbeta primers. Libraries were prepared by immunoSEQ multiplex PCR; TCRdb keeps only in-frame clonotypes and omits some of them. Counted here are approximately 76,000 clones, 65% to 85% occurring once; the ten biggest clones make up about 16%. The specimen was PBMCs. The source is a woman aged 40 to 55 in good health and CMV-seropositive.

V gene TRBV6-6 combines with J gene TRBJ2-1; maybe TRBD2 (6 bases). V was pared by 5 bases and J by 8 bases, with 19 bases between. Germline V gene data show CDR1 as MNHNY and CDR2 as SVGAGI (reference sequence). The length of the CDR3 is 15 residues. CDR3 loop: CASSQPRTSTHEQFF. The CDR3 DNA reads TGTGCCAGCAGTCAACCCCGAACTAGCACCCATGAGCAGTTCTTC.

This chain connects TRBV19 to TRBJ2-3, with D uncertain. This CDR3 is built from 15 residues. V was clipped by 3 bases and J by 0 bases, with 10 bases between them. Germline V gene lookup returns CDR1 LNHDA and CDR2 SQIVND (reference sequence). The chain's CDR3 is CASSISYQSTDTQYF. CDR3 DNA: TGTGCCAGTAGTATCAGTTACCAGAGCACAGATACGCAGTATTTT. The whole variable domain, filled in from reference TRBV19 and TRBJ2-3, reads DGGITQSPKYLFRKEGQNVTLSCEQNLNHDAMYWYRQDPGQGLRLIYYSQIVNDFQKGDIAEGYSVSREKKESFPLTVTSAQKNPTAFYLCASSISYQSTDTQYFGPGTRLTVL.

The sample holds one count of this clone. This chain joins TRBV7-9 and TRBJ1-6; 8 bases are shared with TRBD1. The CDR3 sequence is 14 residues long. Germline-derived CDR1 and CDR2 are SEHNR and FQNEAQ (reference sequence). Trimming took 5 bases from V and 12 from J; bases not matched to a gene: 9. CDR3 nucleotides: TGTGCCAGCAGCCTCCAGACAGGGGTAGGACCCCTCCACTTT. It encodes CASSLQTGVGPLHF.